The present entry profiles one T cell receptor beta chain with its context. Its antigen is currently unknown. These data belong to a study of cytotoxic CD8 clonotypes in ibrutinib-treated CLL. Study in general: Specimens for response were gathered following a median about a year of therapy, spanning 6 to 36.

Whole-study findings and limits: In sustained-remission versus progressing patients, sampling times differed. Stable or contracted on treatment, public clonotypes were also uncommon.

Here immunoSEQ multiplex PCR was the method, and the copy in TCRdb shows in-frame clones only, minus some. The sample carries 300,000 or so clones, about 64% recorded once. The germline V gene has CDR1 SGHTA and CDR2 FQGTGA. V was trimmed by 1 base and J by 0 bases, leaving 13 bases between them. This CDR3 is built from 17 residues. This material consisted of PBMCs, taken after 36 months of ibrutinib treatment. The chain carries TRBV7-3 and TRBJ2-1; a weak D match, TRBD1 (5 bases). This TCR was sampled from a human donor with chronic lymphocytic leukemia. The CDR3 reads CASSLRGGGSSYNEQFF. The CDR3 DNA reads as TGTGCCAGCAGCTTAAGGGGCGGTGGCAGCTCCTACAATGAGCAGTTCTTC.